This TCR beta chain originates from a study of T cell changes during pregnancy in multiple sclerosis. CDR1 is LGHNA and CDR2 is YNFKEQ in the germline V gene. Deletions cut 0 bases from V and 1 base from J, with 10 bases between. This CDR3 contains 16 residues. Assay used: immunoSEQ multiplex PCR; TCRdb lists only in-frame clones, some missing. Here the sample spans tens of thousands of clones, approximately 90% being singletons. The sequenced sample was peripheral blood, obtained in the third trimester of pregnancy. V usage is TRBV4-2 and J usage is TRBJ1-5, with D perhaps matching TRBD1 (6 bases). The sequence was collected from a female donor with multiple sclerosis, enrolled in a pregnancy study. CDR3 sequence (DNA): TGTGCCAGCAGCCAAGAAAGGGACAAGAGCAATCAGCCCCAGCATTTT. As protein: CASSQERDKSNQPQHF.